These 3 T cell receptor beta chains share one sample of origin, sequenced in a study of T-cell reconstitution after alpha-beta-depleted transplantation in children. Unique molecular identifiers featured in how the TCRbeta library was prepared. Each CDR3 protein gets one entry after TCRdb re-called the PCR reads with MiXCR. Of some 200,000 distinct CDR3 sequences in the sample, approximately 10% were seen once. The source material was PBMCs from the stem cell graft donor, sampled from the stem cell graft. The source of these receptors is a human donor who donated a stem cell graft to a child with acute lymphoblastic leukemia.

This clonotype was found a few times. V is TRBV12-5 and J is TRBJ1-6; D uncertain. This CDR3 region has 14 residues. With 3 bases removed from V and 0 bases from J, the gap between germline ends came to 3 bases. The germline V gene encodes CDR1 LGHNT and CDR2 FRNRAP. CDR3: CASGLNSYNSPLHF. The CDR3, as DNA: TGTGCTAGTGGTTTAAACTCCTATAATTCACCCCTCCACTTT. Drawing the rest from reference TRBV12-5 and TRBJ1-6, the complete variable domain is DARVTQTPRHKVTEMGQEVTMRCQPILGHNTVFWYRQTMMQGLELLAYFRNRAPLDDSGMPKDRFSAEMPDATLATLKIQPSEPRDSAVYFCASGLNSYNSPLHFGNGTRLTVT.

The chain carries TRBV6-5 and TRBJ2-7; D remains unclear. CDR3 length: 13 amino acids. CDR1 is MNHEY and CDR2 is SVGAGI in the germline V gene. V gave up 2 bases and J gave up 3 bases, with 8 bases separating them. The CDR3 DNA is TGTGCCAGCAGTTACAGGGCGAGCTACGAGCAGTACTTC. This gives the protein CASSYRASYEQYF.

This clonotype was counted at least ten times. This chain uses TRBV7-2 with TRBJ1-1; the D is unclear. V was trimmed by 2 bases and J by 4 bases, leaving 5 bases between them. CDR1 is SGHTA and CDR2 is FQGNSA in the germline V gene. The CDR3 contains 12 residues. The CDR3 sequence: CASSLWGTEAFF. CDR3 bases: TGTGCCAGCAGCTTATGGGGCACTGAAGCTTTCTTT.